This T cell receptor beta chain stems from a study of blood T cell repertoires in COVID-19. For the study at large: Acute and convalescent COVID-19 specimens originated in the United States, Italy and Spain. Sources were T cells, B-cell-depleted T cells, or PBMCs; the material itself was cDNA or gDNA.

Using immunoSEQ multiplex PCR, the repertoire was profiled, and TCRdb retains in-frame clones only, with some absent. In the table there are 250,000 to 400,000 clones, roughly 88% of which are singletons. Trimming cost V 1 base and J 7 bases; bases outside gene matches: 11. The CDR3 extends over 18 amino acids. The V gene's germline CDR1 is SGHAT and CDR2 FQNNGV. This rearrangement joins TRBV11-2 to TRBJ2-1, with 12 bases that match TRBD2. The receptor's source is a woman in her twenties or thirties with COVID-19, enrolled during active disease. The sequencing sample was made of peripheral blood. CDR3: CASSLGVGTSGFYNEQFF. The DNA for the CDR3 is TGTGCCAGCAGCTTAGGGGTGGGGACTAGCGGGTTTTATAATGAGCAGTTCTTC.